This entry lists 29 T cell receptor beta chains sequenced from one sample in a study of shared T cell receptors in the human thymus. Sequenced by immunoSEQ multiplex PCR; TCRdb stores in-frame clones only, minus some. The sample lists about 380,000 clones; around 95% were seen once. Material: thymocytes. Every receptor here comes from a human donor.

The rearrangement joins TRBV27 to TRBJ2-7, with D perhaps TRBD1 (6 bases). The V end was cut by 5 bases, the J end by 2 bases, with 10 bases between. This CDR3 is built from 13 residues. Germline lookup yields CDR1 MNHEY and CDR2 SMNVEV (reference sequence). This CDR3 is CASSRDKAYEQYF. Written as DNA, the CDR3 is TGTGCCAGCAGTCGGGACAAAGCCTACGAGCAGTACTTC.

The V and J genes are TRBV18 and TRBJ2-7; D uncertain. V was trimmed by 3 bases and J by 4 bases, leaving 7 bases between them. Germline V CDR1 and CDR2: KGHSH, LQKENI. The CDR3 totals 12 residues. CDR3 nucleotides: TGTGCCAGCTCACCGGATTTGTACGAGCAGTACTTC. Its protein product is CASSPDLYEQYF. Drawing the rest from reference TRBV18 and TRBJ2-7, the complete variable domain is NAGVMQNPRHLVRRRGQEARLRCSPMKGHSHVYWYRQLPEEGLKFMVYLQKENIIDESGMPKERFSAEFPKEGPSILRIQQVVRGDSAAYFCASSPDLYEQYFGPGTRLTVT.

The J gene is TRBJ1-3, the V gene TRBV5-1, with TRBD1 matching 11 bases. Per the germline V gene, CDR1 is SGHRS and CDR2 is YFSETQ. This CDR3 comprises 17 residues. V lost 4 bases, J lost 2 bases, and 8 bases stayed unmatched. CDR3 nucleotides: TGCGCCAGCAGCACCGGACAGGGGGCGCCCCCTGGAAACACCATATATTTT. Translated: CASSTGQGAPPGNTIYF.

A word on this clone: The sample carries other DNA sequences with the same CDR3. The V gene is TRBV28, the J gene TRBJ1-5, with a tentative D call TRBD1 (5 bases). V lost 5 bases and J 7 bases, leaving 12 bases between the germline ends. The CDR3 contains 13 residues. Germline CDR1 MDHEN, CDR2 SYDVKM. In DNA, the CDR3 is TGTGCCAGCAGTCTGCCCGGGGGGCAGCCCCAGCATTTT. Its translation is CASSLPGGQPQHF.

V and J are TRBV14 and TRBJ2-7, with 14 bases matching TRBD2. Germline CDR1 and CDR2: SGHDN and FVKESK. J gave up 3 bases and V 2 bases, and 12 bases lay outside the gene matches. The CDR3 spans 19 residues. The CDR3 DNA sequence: TGTGCCAGCAGCCAACCATCCCGGGGACTAGCGGGAGAGAGCTACGAGCAGTACTTC. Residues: CASSQPSRGLAGESYEQYF.

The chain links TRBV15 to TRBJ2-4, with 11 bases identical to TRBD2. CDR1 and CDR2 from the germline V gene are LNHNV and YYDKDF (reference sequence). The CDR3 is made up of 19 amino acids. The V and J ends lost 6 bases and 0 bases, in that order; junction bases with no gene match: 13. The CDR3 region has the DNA TGTGCCACCAGTGCATATAGCGGGAGGGCCCCATCAGCCAAAAACATTCAGTACTTC. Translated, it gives CATSAYSGRAPSAKNIQYF.

The CDR3: CASSPGLAGVRRYEQFF. The DNA of the CDR3 is TGTGCCAGCAGTCCGGGACTAGCGGGAGTAAGAAGGTATGAGCAGTTCTTC. This rearrangement joins TRBV9 to TRBJ2-1, with 14 bases fitting TRBD2. The CDR3 length is 17 residues. V lost 5 bases, J lost 8 bases, and 12 bases stayed unmatched. The germline gives CDR1 SGDLS, CDR2 YYNGEE.

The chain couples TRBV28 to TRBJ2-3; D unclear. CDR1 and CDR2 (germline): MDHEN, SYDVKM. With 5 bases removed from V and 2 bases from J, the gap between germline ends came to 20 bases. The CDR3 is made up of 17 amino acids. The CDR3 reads CASSPGQRRKNTDTQYF. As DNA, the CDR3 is TGTGCCAGCAGTCCGGGTCAAAGAAGAAAAAACACAGATACGCAGTATTTT.

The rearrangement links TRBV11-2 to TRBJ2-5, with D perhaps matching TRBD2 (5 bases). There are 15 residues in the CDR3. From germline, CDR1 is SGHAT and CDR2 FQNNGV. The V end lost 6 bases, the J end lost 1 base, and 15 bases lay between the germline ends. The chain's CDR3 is CASSLAGRGQETQYF. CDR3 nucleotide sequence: TGTGCCAGCAGTCTGGCGGGTCGCGGCCAAGAGACCCAGTACTTC.

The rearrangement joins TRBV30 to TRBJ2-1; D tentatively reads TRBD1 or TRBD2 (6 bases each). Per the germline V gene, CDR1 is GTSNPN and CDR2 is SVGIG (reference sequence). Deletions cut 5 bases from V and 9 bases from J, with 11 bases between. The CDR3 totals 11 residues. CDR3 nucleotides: TGTGCCTGGGGTGGGGGGCGTGAGCAGTTCTTC. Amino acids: CAWGGGREQFF.

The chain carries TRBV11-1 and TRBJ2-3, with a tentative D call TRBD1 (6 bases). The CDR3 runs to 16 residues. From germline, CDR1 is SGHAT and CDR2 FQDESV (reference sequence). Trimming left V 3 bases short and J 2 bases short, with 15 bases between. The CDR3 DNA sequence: TGTGCCAGCAGCTTCGTCCGGACAGAGTCCACAGATACGCAGTATTTT. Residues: CASSFVRTESTDTQYF.

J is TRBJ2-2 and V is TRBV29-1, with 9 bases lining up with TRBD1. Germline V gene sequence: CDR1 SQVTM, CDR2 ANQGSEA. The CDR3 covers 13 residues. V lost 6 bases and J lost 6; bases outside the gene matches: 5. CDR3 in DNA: TGCAGCGTAAGGACAGGGGATCCCGGGGAGCTGTTTTTT. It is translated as CSVRTGDPGELFF.

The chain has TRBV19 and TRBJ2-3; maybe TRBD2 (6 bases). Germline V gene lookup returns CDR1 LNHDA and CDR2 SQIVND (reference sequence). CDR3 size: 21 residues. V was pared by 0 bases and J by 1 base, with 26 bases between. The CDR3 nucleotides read TGTGCCAGTAGTATAGAGAACTTGGAACCGGGACTCCCTGTCGGCACAGATACGCAGTATTTT. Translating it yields CASSIENLEPGLPVGTDTQYF.

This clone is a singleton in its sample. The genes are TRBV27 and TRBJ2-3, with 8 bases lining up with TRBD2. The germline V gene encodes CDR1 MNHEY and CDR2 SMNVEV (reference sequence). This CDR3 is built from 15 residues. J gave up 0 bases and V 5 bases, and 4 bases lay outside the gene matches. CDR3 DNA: TGTGCCAGCAGTAAAAGCGGGAGAAGCACAGATACGCAGTATTTT. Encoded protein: CASSKSGRSTDTQYF.

The CDR3 region is CATSRGWTIAGELFF. The CDR3 DNA follows: TGTGCCACCAGCAGAGGCTGGACAATCGCCGGGGAGCTGTTTTTT. J is TRBJ2-2 and V is TRBV15, with a weak D call TRBD1 (5 bases). Per germline, CDR1 LNHNV and CDR2 YYDKDF (reference sequence). Trimming stripped 1 base from V and 6 bases from J, with 12 bases between. This CDR3 has 15 amino acids.

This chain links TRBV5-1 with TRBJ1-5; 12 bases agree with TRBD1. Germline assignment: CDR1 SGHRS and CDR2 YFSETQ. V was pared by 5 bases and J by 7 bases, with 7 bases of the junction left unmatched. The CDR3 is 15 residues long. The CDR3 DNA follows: TGCGCCAGCAGTTTTGGGACAGGGGGCTGGCAGCCCCAGCATTTT. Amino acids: CASSFGTGGWQPQHF. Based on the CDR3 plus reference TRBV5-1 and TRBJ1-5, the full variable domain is KAGVTQTPRYLIKTRGQQVTLSCSPISGHRSVSWYQQTPGQGLQFLFEYFSETQRNKGNFPGRFSGRQFSNSRSEMNVSTLELGDSALYLCASSFGTGGWQPQHFGDGTRLSIL.

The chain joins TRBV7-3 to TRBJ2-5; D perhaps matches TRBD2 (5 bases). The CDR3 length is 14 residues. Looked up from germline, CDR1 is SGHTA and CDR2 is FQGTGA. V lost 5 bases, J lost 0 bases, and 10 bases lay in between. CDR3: CASSSSADQETQYF. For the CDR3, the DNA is TGTGCCAGCAGCAGCTCAGCGGACCAAGAGACCCAGTACTTC. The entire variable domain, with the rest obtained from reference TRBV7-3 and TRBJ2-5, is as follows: GAGVSQTPSNKVTEKGKYVELRCDPISGHTALYWYRQSLGQGPEFLIYFQGTGAADDSGLPNDRFFAVRPEGSVSTLKIQRTERGDSAVYLCASSSSADQETQYFGPGTRLLVL.

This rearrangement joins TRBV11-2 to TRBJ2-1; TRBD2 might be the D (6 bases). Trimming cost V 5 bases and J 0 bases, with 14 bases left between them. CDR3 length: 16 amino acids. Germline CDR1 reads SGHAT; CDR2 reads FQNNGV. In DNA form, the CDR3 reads TGTGCCAGCAGCACCAGCGCCGGGAGCTCCTACAATGAGCAGTTCTTC. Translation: CASSTSAGSSYNEQFF.

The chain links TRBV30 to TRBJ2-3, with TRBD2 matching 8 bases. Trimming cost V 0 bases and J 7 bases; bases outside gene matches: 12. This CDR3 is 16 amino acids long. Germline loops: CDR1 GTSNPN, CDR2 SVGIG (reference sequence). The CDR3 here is CAWSVVKREWSYTQYF. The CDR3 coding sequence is TGTGCCTGGAGTGTAGTTAAGCGGGAGTGGTCCTATACGCAGTATTTT.

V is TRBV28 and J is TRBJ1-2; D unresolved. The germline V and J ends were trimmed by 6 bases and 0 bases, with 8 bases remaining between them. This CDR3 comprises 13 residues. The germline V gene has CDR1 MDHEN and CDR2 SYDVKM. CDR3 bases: TGTGCCAGCAGGGTGACAACTAACTATGGCTACACCTTC. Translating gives CASRVTTNYGYTF.

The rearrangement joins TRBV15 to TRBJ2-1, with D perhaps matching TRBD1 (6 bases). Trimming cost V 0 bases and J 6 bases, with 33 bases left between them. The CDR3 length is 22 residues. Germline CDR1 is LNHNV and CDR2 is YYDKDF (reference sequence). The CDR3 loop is CATSREGKRHPPSLIGGNEQFF. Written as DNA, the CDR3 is TGTGCCACCAGCAGAGAGGGGAAGAGGCATCCTCCCTCTCTAATAGGGGGCAATGAGCAGTTCTTC.

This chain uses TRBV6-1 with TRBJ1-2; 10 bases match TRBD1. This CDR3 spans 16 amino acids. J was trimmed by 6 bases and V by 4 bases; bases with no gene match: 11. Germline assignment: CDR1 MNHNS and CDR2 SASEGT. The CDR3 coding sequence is TGTGCCAGCAGTGTGCCTAGGGACAGGGGATCAAATGGCTACACCTTC. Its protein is CASSVPRDRGSNGYTF.

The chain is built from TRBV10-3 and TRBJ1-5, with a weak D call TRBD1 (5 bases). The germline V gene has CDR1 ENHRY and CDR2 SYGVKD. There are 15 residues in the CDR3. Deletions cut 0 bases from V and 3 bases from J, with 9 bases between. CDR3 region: CAISESGRANQPQHF. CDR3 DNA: TGTGCCATCAGTGAGTCGGGCAGGGCCAATCAGCCCCAGCATTTT.

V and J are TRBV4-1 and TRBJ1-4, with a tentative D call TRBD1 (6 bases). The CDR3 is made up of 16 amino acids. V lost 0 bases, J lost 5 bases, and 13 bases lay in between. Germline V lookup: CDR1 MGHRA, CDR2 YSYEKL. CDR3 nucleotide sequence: TGCGCCAGCAGCCAAGAGGGTGGACAGATAAATGAAAAACTGTTTTTT. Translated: CASSQEGGQINEKLFF.

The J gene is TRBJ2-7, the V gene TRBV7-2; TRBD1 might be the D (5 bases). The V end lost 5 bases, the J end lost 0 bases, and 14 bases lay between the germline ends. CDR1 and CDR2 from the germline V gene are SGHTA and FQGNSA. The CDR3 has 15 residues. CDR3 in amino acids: CASSLIGHGSYEQYF. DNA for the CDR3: TGTGCCAGCAGCCTGATAGGACACGGCTCCTACGAGCAGTACTTC.

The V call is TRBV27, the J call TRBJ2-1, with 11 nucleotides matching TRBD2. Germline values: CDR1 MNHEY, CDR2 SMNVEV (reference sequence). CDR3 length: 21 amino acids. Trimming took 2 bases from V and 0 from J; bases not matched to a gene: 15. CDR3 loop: CASSLLALSGRGLSSYNEQFF. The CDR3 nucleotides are TGTGCCAGCAGTTTACTCGCCCTTAGCGGGAGGGGGTTAAGCTCCTACAATGAGCAGTTCTTC.

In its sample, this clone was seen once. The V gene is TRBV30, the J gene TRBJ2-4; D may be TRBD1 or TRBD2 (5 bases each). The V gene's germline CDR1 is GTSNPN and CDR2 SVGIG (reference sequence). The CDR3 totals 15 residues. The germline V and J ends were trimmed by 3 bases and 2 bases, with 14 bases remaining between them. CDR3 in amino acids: CAWRGDQGTKNIQYF. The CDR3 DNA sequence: TGTGCCTGGAGAGGGGACCAGGGAACCAAAAACATTCAGTACTTC.

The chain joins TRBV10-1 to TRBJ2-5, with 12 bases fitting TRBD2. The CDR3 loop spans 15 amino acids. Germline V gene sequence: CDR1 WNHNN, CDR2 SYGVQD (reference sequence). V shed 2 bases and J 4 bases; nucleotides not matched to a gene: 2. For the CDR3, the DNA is TGCGCCAGCAGTGAGCCGGGACTAGCGGGAGAGACCCAGTACTTC. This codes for CASSEPGLAGETQYF.

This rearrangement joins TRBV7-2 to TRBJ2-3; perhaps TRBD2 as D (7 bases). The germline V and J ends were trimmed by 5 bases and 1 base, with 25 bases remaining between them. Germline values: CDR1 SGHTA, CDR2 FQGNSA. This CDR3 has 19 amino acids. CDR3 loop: CASSTGGGRYRWGTDTQYF. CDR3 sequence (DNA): TGTGCCAGCAGCACCGGGGGCGGGAGATACCGGTGGGGCACAGATACGCAGTATTTT.